Described below is a single T cell receptor (beta chain) sequence and its context. The sample is drawn from a study of CD8 T cells in Susac syndrome. Overall study context: Blood was drawn from patients with Susac syndrome. At that point, they were therapy-naive, on corticosteroids, or on intravenous immunoglobulin alone.

Germline V gene sequence: CDR1 SNHLY, CDR2 FYNNEI. The CDR3 is 14 residues long. V shed 9 bases and J 5 bases; nucleotides not matched to a gene: 7. It was with random hexamers that about 0.45 to 1 ug RNA was reverse transcribed. MiXCR was run by TCRdb on the immunoSEQ multiplex PCR reads, yielding one entry per CDR3 protein. The sample shows about 210,000 distinct CDR3 sequences, around 93% of them seen only once. This chain links TRBV2 with TRBJ2-5, with TRBD1 identical over 12 bases. The sequenced sample consisted of CD4+ T cells from PBMCs. The receptor was derived from a human donor with Susac syndrome. The CDR3 nucleotides read TGTGCCAGGGGGGGGACAGGGGGCACGGAGACCCAGTACTTC. Residues: CARGGTGGTETQYF.